The rows below give T cell receptor beta chains drawn from one sample of a study of blood T cell repertoires in COVID-19. The data were produced by immunoSEQ multiplex PCR, yet TCRdb's version contains in-frame clones alone and is incomplete. The profile covers about 180,000 clones, with less than 85% appearing a single time and roughly 7.1% taken by the ten largest. Specimen: peripheral blood. Every receptor here comes from a human donor in a cohort sampled during active COVID-19. CDR3s include the opening cysteine and the closing phenylalanine or tryptophan. The D gene is left open where the match is weak. Not all rows give a size; the values are once, few, many and, for expanded clones, a class.

abundance: -
j_gene: TRBJ1-1
v_gene: TRBV6-8
d_gene: -
CDR3nt: TGTGCCAGCAGTTGCGTCCCCAGGACTGAAGCTTTCTTT
CDR3aa: CASSCVPRTEAFF

abundance: -
j_gene: TRBJ1-3
v_gene: TRBV2
d_gene: -
CDR3nt: TGTGCCTCCAGCCAAGGACAAATCTCTGGAAACACCATATATTTT
CDR3aa: CASSQGQISGNTIYF

abundance: -
j_gene: TRBJ1-6
v_gene: TRBV14
d_gene: TRBD1
CDR3nt: TGTGCCAGCAGCCAAGAATTCAGGGGGACGTCACCCCTCCACTTT
CDR3aa: CASSQEFRGTSPLHF

abundance: -
j_gene: TRBJ2-7
v_gene: TRBV13
d_gene: TRBD2
CDR3nt: TGTGCCAGCAGCTCCGCGGGGGGTGGGGTCCACGAGCAGTACTTC
CDR3aa: CASSSAGGGVHEQYF

abundance: few
j_gene: TRBJ2-1
v_gene: TRBV6-5
d_gene: TRBD1
CDR3nt: TGTGCCAGCAGCCTAATGGACAGGGGTTACAATGAGCAGTTCTTC
CDR3aa: CASSLMDRGYNEQFF

abundance: -
j_gene: TRBJ2-3
v_gene: TRBV7-3
d_gene: TRBD2
CDR3nt: TGTGCCAGCAGCGCCATCGGGGGGGCTCTGGATACGCAGTATTTT
CDR3aa: CASSAIGGALDTQYF

abundance: -
j_gene: TRBJ2-1
v_gene: TRBV10-3
d_gene: -
CDR3nt: TGTGCCATCAGTGAGTCGGGGGGCTCCTACAATGAGCAGTTCTTC
CDR3aa: CAISESGGSYNEQFF

abundance: -
j_gene: TRBJ2-3
v_gene: TRBV18
d_gene: TRBD2
CDR3nt: TGTGCCAGCTCACCAATGGCTAGCGGGGGGTCAGATACGCAGTATTTT
CDR3aa: CASSPMASGGSDTQYF

abundance: -
j_gene: TRBJ1-3
v_gene: TRBV28
d_gene: -
CDR3nt: TGTGCCAGCAGCCCCGGAGGCTCTGGAAACACCATATATTTT
CDR3aa: CASSPGGSGNTIYF

abundance: -
j_gene: TRBJ1-3
v_gene: TRBV9
d_gene: -
CDR3nt: TGTGCCAGCAGCCCGGGTCTCTCTGGAAACACCATATATTTT
CDR3aa: CASSPGLSGNTIYF

abundance: -
j_gene: TRBJ1-5
v_gene: TRBV19
d_gene: TRBD1
CDR3nt: TGTGCCAGTAACACAGGGGGCGCCGCCCAGCCCCAGCATTTT
CDR3aa: CASNTGGAAQPQHF

abundance: -
j_gene: TRBJ1-5
v_gene: TRBV6-5
d_gene: TRBD1
CDR3nt: TGTGCCAGCAGATTGGACAGGGATCAGCCCCAGCATTTT
CDR3aa: CASRLDRDQPQHF

abundance: few
j_gene: TRBJ2-7
v_gene: TRBV9
d_gene: -
CDR3nt: TGTGCCAGCAGCGTAGGTGGTATCTTCAGCGAGCAGTACTTC
CDR3aa: CASSVGGIFSEQYF

abundance: -
j_gene: TRBJ2-5
v_gene: TRBV15
d_gene: TRBD1
CDR3nt: TGTGCCACCAGCACCCGGGACAGGGTCTATGGGACCCAGTACTTC
CDR3aa: CATSTRDRVYGTQYF

abundance: -
j_gene: TRBJ2-3
v_gene: TRBV10-2
d_gene: TRBD2
CDR3nt: TGCGCCAGCAGTAAAAGCGGGGGGGATACGCAGTATTTT
CDR3aa: CASSKSGGDTQYF

abundance: -
j_gene: TRBJ1-1
v_gene: TRBV4-2
d_gene: -
CDR3nt: TGTGCCAGCAGCCAAGCCAGGGCTGTTGAAGCTTTCTTT
CDR3aa: CASSQARAVEAFF

abundance: -
j_gene: TRBJ2-2
v_gene: TRBV13
d_gene: -
CDR3nt: TGTGCCAGCAGCCCCCCGGTCGGGGAGCTGTTTTTT
CDR3aa: CASSPPVGELFF

abundance: once
j_gene: TRBJ2-7
v_gene: TRBV10-2
d_gene: -
CDR3nt: TGCGCCACCAACAACAGGCCGCACTTATACGAGCAGTACTTC
CDR3aa: CATNNRPHLYEQYF

abundance: -
j_gene: TRBJ2-5
v_gene: TRBV5-1
d_gene: TRBD1
CDR3nt: TGCGCCAGCAGCTTACAGGGGGAGACCCAGTACTTC
CDR3aa: CASSLQGETQYF

abundance: -
j_gene: TRBJ2-5
v_gene: TRBV5-1
d_gene: TRBD2
CDR3nt: TGCGCCAGCAGGATGAGGACGCGGGGGGGCCAAGAGACCCAGTACTTC
CDR3aa: CASRMRTRGGQETQYF

abundance: -
j_gene: TRBJ2-7
v_gene: TRBV15
d_gene: -
CDR3nt: TGTGCCACCAGCAGAGATAAGGCGGGACCCAAGGGGTACGAGCAGTACTTC
CDR3aa: CATSRDKAGPKGYEQYF

abundance: -
j_gene: TRBJ1-6
v_gene: TRBV5-4
d_gene: -
CDR3nt: TGTGCCAGCAGCACGGACCAGGGGCGATATAATTCACCCCTCCACTTT
CDR3aa: CASSTDQGRYNSPLHF

abundance: -
j_gene: TRBJ1-2
v_gene: TRBV19
d_gene: -
CDR3nt: TGTGCCAGTAACCTCCGGGCAGGGGACTATGGCTACACCTTC
CDR3aa: CASNLRAGDYGYTF

abundance: -
j_gene: TRBJ1-2
v_gene: TRBV12-3/TRBV12-4
d_gene: -
CDR3nt: TGTGCCAGCAGTTTCGGGGGTGGCTATGGCTACACCTTC
CDR3aa: CASSFGGGYGYTF

abundance: once
j_gene: TRBJ2-2
v_gene: TRBV2
d_gene: -
CDR3nt: TGTGCCAGCAGTGAAATCGAGTCTAGGAACACCGGGGAGCTGTTTTTT
CDR3aa: CASSEIESRNTGELFF

abundance: -
j_gene: TRBJ1-2
v_gene: TRBV29-1
d_gene: -
CDR3nt: TGCAGCGTTGGAGGTGGCAGGGGCCCGGGGAACTATGGCTACACCTTC
CDR3aa: CSVGGGRGPGNYGYTF

abundance: -
j_gene: TRBJ2-7
v_gene: TRBV3-1/TRBV3-2
d_gene: -
CDR3nt: TGTGCCAGCAGCCAAGATCACCAGGGTAAGGAGGGCCAGGCCGTTTTTAGTTACTACGAGCAGTACTTC
CDR3aa: CASSQDHQGKEGQAVFSYYEQYF

abundance: once
j_gene: TRBJ1-3
v_gene: TRBV5-4
d_gene: TRBD1
CDR3nt: TGTGCCAGCAGCAGGACAGGGGGCGATCGAAACACCATATATTTT
CDR3aa: CASSRTGGDRNTIYF

abundance: -
j_gene: TRBJ1-6
v_gene: TRBV15
d_gene: -
CDR3nt: TGTGCCACCAGCAGAGCCCGGACAGCGAATTCACCCCTCCACTTT
CDR3aa: CATSRARTANSPLHF

abundance: -
j_gene: TRBJ1-1
v_gene: TRBV25-1
d_gene: -
CDR3nt: TGTGCCAGCAGTGATATCGGGGGCACTGAAGCTTTCTTT
CDR3aa: CASSDIGGTEAFF

abundance: once
j_gene: TRBJ2-5
v_gene: TRBV7-9
d_gene: -
CDR3nt: TGTGCCAGCAGCCAAGACAGTCTGGGGACCCAGTACTTC
CDR3aa: CASSQDSLGTQYF

abundance: -
j_gene: TRBJ1-5
v_gene: TRBV27
d_gene: TRBD1
CDR3nt: TGTGCCAGCAGTGCACGACAGGGTTGGAAGCTTCAGCCCCAGCATTTT
CDR3aa: CASSARQGWKLQPQHF

abundance: -
j_gene: TRBJ2-5
v_gene: TRBV5-4
d_gene: TRBD2
CDR3nt: TGTGCCAGCAGCGGTCCTAGCGGGGGGCCCCAAGAGACCCAGTACTTC
CDR3aa: CASSGPSGGPQETQYF

abundance: -
j_gene: TRBJ2-7
v_gene: TRBV21-1
d_gene: -
CDR3nt: TGTGCCAGCAGCAAATCGGCTCAGGAGGTTTACGAGCAGTACTTC
CDR3aa: CASSKSAQEVYEQYF

abundance: -
j_gene: TRBJ2-1
v_gene: TRBV19
d_gene: -
CDR3nt: TGTGCCAGTAGTATAGGGCAGGATGAATACAATGAGCAGTTCTTC
CDR3aa: CASSIGQDEYNEQFF

abundance: -
j_gene: TRBJ2-1
v_gene: TRBV5-4
d_gene: TRBD2
CDR3nt: TGTGCCAGCAGCCCGGCGACTAGCGGGGGCCTTGACAATGAGCAGTTCTTC
CDR3aa: CASSPATSGGLDNEQFF

abundance: once
j_gene: TRBJ2-5
v_gene: TRBV3-1/TRBV3-2
d_gene: TRBD1
CDR3nt: TGTGCCAGCAGCCATGTGGACAGGGGGCTAATGGAGACCCAGTACTTC
CDR3aa: CASSHVDRGLMETQYF

abundance: -
j_gene: TRBJ1-3
v_gene: TRBV29-1
d_gene: -
CDR3nt: TGCAGCGTTGAAGAACAATGGGACAAGGCTGGAAACACCATATATTTT
CDR3aa: CSVEEQWDKAGNTIYF

abundance: -
j_gene: TRBJ2-1
v_gene: TRBV5-4
d_gene: TRBD2
CDR3nt: TGTGCCAGCAGCCCCCGGGGAGCGGGGGGGTTGGAGCAGTTCTTC
CDR3aa: CASSPRGAGGLEQFF

abundance: -
j_gene: TRBJ1-1
v_gene: TRBV5-4
d_gene: TRBD1
CDR3nt: TGTGCCAGCAGCACCCGGGACAGGGGGGGAGACACTGAAGCTTTCTTT
CDR3aa: CASSTRDRGGDTEAFF

abundance: -
j_gene: TRBJ2-7
v_gene: TRBV2
d_gene: TRBD2
CDR3nt: TGTGCCAGCAGTGGCGGCAGCGGGGGGGCGGGAGAGCAGTACTTC
CDR3aa: CASSGGSGGAGEQYF

abundance: -
j_gene: TRBJ2-2
v_gene: TRBV4-2
d_gene: TRBD1
CDR3nt: TGTGCCAGCAGTAGCTTTACCGGGACAGGGGCCACCGGGGAGCTGTTTTTT
CDR3aa: CASSSFTGTGATGELFF

abundance: -
j_gene: TRBJ2-7
v_gene: TRBV5-1
d_gene: TRBD1
CDR3nt: TGCGCCAGCAGCGTAGGACAGGGATCCTACGAGCAGTACTTC
CDR3aa: CASSVGQGSYEQYF

abundance: -
j_gene: TRBJ2-2
v_gene: TRBV3-1/TRBV3-2
d_gene: -
CDR3nt: TGTGCCAGCAGCCATGGGGGGTACACCGGGGAGCTGTTTTTT
CDR3aa: CASSHGGYTGELFF